The T cell receptor beta chain under discussion was sequenced for a study of blood T cell repertoires in COVID-19. Profiling relied on immunoSEQ multiplex PCR, and the TCRdb table lists in-frame clones only, not all of them. The data contain 25,000 to 35,000 clones, around 89% of them seen just once; the ten biggest clones take up 9.9%. This CDR3 region has 14 residues. Germline V gene data show CDR1 as SGHRS and CDR2 as YFSETQ. Germline trimming cut 4 bases from V and 6 bases from J; bases unmatched to any gene: 7. This sequence originates from a human donor in a cohort sampled during active COVID-19. The rearrangement links TRBV5-1 to TRBJ2-1, with 7 bases that match TRBD1. The sample was peripheral blood. CDR3 coding DNA: TGCGCCAGCAGCCCCGGGACAGCCTTCAATGAGCAGTTCTTC. This translates into CASSPGTAFNEQFF.